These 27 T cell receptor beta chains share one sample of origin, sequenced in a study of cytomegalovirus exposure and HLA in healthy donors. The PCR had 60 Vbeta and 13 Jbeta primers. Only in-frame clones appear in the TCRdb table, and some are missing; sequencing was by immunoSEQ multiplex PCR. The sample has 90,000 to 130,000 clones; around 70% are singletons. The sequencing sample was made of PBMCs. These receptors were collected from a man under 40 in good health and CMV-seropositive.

As DNA, the CDR3 is TGTGCCAGCAGTGTCGACAGGGCCCAGGAAGCTTTCTTT. Translation gives CASSVDRAQEAFF. This chain links TRBV6-1 with TRBJ1-1; 7 bases fit TRBD1. The V gene's germline CDR1 is MNHNS and CDR2 SASEGT. V gave up 4 bases and J gave up 8 bases; unmatched junction bases: 7. The CDR3 length is 13 residues.

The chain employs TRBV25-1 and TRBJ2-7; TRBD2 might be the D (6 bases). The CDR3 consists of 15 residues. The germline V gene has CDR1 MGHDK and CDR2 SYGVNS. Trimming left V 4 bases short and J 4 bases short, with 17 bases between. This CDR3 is CASSGTEGPGYEQYF. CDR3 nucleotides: TGTGCCAGCAGTGGGACGGAGGGTCCCGGTTACGAGCAGTACTTC.

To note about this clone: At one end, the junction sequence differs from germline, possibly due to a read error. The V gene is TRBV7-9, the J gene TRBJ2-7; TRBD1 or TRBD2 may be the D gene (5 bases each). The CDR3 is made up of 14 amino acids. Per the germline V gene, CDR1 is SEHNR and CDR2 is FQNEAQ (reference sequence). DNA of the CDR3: TGTTCCAGCAGCTTAGAGGGGTTCTCGCTCGAGCAGTACTTC. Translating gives CSSSLEGFSLEQYF.

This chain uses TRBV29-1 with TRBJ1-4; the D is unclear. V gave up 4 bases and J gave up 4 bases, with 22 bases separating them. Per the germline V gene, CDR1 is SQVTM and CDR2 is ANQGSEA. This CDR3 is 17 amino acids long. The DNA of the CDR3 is TGCAGCGTTGGAGGGCTCTCTGGCGGTACCCGTAATGAAAAACTGTTTTTT. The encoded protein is CSVGGLSGGTRNEKLFF.

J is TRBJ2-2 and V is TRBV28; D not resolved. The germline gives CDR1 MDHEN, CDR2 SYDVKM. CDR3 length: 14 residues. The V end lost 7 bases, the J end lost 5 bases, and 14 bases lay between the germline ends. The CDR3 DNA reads TGTGCCAGCATCCCGCTGGGCAAAACCGGGGAGCTGTTTTTT. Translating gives CASIPLGKTGELFF.

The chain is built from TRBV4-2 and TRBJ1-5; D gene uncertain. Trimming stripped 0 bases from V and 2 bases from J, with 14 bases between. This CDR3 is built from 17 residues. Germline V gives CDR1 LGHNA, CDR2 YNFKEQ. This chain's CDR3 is CASSQDGPGLGNQPQHF. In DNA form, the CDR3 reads TGTGCCAGCAGCCAAGATGGCCCGGGTTTAGGCAATCAGCCCCAGCATTTT.

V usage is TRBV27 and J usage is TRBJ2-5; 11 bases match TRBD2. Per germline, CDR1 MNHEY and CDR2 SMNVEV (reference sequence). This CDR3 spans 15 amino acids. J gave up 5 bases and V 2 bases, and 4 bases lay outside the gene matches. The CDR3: CASSLSSGGAETQYF. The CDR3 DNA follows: TGTGCCAGCAGTTTAAGTAGCGGGGGGGCTGAGACCCAGTACTTC.

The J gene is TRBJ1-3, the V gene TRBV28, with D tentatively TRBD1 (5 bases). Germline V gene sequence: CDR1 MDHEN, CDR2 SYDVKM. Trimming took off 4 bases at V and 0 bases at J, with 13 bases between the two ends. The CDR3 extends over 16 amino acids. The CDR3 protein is CASSSGGGYSGNTIYF. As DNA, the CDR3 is TGTGCCAGCAGTTCTGGTGGGGGGTACTCTGGAAACACCATATATTTT.

The CDR3 DNA reads as TGCGCCAGCAGCCCCGGACTGATGAGCTCTGGAAACACCATATATTTT. The encoded protein is CASSPGLMSSGNTIYF. The chain has TRBV5-1 and TRBJ1-3; D is unclear. The CDR3 spans 16 residues. Germline V gene data show CDR1 as SGHRS and CDR2 as YFSETQ. Trimming removed 4 bases from V and 0 bases from J, with 14 bases in between.

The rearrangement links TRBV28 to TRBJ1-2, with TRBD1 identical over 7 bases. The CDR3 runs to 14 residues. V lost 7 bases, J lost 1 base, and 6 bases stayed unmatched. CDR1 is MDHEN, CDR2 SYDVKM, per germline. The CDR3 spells CASIRDRFNYGYTF. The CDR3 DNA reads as TGTGCCAGCATCAGGGACAGATTTAACTATGGCTACACCTTC.

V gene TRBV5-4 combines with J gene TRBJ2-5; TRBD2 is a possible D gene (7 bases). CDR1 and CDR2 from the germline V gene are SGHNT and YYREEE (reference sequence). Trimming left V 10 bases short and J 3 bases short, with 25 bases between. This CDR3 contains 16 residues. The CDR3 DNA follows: TGTGCCCTCTCATGGGGTCCGGGGGGACAAAAAGAGACCCAGTACTTC. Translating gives CALSWGPGGQKETQYF.

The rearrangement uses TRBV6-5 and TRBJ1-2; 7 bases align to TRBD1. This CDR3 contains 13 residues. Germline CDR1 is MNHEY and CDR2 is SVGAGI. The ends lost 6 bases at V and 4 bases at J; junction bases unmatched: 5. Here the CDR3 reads CASSRDSSYGYTF. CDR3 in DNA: TGTGCCAGCAGCCGGGACAGTTCCTATGGCTACACCTTC.

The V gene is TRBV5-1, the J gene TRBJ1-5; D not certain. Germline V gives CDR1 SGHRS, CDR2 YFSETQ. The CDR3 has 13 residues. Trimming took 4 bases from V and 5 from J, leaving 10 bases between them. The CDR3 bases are TGCGCCAGCAGCCTTGACACCGATCAGCCCCAGCATTTT. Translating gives CASSLDTDQPQHF.

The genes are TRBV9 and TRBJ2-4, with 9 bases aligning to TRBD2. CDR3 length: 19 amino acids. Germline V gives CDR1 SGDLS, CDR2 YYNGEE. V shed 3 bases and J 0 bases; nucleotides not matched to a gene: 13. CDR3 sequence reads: CASSEGTRLAGIAKNIQYF. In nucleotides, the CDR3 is TGTGCCAGCAGCGAGGGGACTCGCCTAGCGGGGATAGCCAAAAACATTCAGTACTTC. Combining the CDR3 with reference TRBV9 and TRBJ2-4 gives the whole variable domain DSGVTQTPKHLITATGQRVTLRCSPRSGDLSVYWYQQSLDQGLQFLIQYYNGEERAKGNILERFSAQQFPDLHSELNLSSLELGDSALYFCASSEGTRLAGIAKNIQYFGAGTRLSVL.

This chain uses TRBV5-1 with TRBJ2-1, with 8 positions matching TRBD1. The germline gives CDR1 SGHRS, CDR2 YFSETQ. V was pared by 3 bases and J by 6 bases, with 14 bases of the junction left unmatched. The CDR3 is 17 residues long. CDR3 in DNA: TGCGCCAGCAGCTCCGAAATAGCAGGGGGCGCTTTCAATGAGCAGTTCTTC. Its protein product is CASSSEIAGGAFNEQFF.

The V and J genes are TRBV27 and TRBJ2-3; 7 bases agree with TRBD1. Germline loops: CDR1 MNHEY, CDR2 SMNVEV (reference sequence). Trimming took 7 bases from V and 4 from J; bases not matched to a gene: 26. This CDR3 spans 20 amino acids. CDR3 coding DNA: TGTGCCAGCATTCGAGTTTCTCGAGGGGGCTGGGGACAGAGACCAGATACGCAGTATTTT. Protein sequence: CASIRVSRGGWGQRPDTQYF.

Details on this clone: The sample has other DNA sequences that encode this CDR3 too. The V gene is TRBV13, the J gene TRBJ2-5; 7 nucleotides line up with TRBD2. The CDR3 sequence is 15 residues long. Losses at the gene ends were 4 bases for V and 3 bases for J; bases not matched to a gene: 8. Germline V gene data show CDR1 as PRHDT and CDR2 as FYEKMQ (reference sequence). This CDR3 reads CASSSGLETEETQYF. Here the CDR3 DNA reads TGTGCCAGCAGCTCTGGACTAGAGACCGAAGAGACCCAGTACTTC.

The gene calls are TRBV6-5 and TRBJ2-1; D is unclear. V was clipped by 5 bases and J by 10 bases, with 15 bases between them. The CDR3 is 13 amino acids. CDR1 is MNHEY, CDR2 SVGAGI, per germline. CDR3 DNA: TGTGCCAGCAGTCTTATTGCAGGCCGAGAGCAGTTCTTC. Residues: CASSLIAGREQFF.

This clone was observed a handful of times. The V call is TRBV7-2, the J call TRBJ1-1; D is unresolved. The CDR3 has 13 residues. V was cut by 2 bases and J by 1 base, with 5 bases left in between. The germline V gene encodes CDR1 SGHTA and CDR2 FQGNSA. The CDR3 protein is CASSLLRNTEAFF. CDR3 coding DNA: TGTGCCAGCAGCTTACTGCGGAACACTGAAGCTTTCTTT.

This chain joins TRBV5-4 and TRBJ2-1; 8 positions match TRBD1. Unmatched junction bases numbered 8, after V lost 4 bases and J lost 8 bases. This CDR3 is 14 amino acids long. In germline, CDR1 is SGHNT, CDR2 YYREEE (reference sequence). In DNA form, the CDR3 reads TGTGCCAGCAGCGCAACGAGGACAGGGCATGAGCAGTTCTTC. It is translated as CASSATRTGHEQFF.

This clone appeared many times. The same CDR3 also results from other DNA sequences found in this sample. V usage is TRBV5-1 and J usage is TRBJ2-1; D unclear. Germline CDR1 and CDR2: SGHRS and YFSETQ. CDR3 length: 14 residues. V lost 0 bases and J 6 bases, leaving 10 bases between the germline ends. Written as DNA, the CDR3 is TGCGCCAGCAGCTTGGAGCCCTCCGGCAATGAGCAGTTCTTC. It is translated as CASSLEPSGNEQFF. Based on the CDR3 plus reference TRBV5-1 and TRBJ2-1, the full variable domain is KAGVTQTPRYLIKTRGQQVTLSCSPISGHRSVSWYQQTPGQGLQFLFEYFSETQRNKGNFPGRFSGRQFSNSRSEMNVSTLELGDSALYLCASSLEPSGNEQFFGPGTRLTVL.

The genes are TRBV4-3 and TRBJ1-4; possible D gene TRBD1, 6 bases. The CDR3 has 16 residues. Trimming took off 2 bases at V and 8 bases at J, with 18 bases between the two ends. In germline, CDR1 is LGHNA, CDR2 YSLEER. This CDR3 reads CASSQSLQGIGEKLFF. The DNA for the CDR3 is TGCGCCAGCAGCCAATCACTCCAGGGGATTGGGGAAAAACTGTTTTTT.

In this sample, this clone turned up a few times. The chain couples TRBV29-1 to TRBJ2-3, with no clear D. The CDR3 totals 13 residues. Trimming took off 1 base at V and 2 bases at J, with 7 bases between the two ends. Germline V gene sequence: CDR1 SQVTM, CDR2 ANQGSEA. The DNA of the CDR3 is TGCAGCGTTGAAGGGGCCTTCACAGATACGCAGTATTTT. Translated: CSVEGAFTDTQYF.

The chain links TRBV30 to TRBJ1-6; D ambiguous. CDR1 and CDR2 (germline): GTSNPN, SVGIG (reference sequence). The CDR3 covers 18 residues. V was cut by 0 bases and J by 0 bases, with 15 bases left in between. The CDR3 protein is CAWSVIYPLSSYNSPLHF. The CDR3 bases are TGTGCCTGGAGTGTAATTTATCCGCTGAGCTCCTATAATTCACCCCTCCACTTT.

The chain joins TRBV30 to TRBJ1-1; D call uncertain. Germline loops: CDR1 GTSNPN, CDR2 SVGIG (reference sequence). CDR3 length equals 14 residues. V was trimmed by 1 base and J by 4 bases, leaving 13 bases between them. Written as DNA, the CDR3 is TGTGCCTGGAGTGGGGCCCCCCGGGGCACTGAAGCTTTCTTT. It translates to CAWSGAPRGTEAFF.

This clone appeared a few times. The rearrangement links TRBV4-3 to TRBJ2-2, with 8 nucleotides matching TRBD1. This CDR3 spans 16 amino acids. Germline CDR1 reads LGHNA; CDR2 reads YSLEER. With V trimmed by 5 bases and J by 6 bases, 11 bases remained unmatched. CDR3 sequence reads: CASSNYRDRFSGELFF. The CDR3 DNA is TGCGCCAGCAGCAACTACCGGGACAGGTTTTCCGGGGAGCTGTTTTTT.

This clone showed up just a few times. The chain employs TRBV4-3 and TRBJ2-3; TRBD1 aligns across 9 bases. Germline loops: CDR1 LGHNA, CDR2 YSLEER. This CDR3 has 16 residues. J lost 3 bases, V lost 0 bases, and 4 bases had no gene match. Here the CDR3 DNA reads TGCGCCAGCAGCCAAGATTCGGGACAGGGAACAGATACGCAGTATTTT. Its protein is CASSQDSGQGTDTQYF.